The 13 T cell receptor beta chains given below trace back to one sample, sequenced in a study of cytomegalovirus exposure and HLA in healthy donors. The PCR ran on 60 Vbeta and 13 Jbeta primers. Some clones are missing from TCRdb's copy, which holds only in-frame ones; the method was immunoSEQ multiplex PCR. The top ten clones hold 2% to 2.5% of a sample with some 160,000 clones, over 75% of them seen once. Sequencing was done on a sample of PBMCs. The receptors were gathered from a man aged 55 to 69 in good health and CMV-seronegative.

Only a few counts were recorded for this clone. The chain combines TRBV19 with TRBJ1-1; maybe TRBD1 (5 bases). Germline V lookup: CDR1 LNHDA, CDR2 SQIVND (reference sequence). CDR3 size: 13 residues. Trimming took 7 bases from V and 6 from J, leaving 15 bases between them. The CDR3 DNA reads as TGTGCCAGTAAGGGGAACACCGGCGCTGAAGCTTTCTTT. Its protein is CASKGNTGAEAFF.

The V and J genes are TRBV10-3 and TRBJ1-3, with D possibly matching TRBD1 (6 bases). Germline CDR1 reads ENHRY; CDR2 reads SYGVKD. The CDR3 is made up of 14 amino acids. V lost 10 bases, J lost 0 bases, and 13 bases lay in between. Here the CDR3 DNA reads TGTGCCACCAGACAGGCCAGCTCTGGAAACACCATATATTTT. It encodes CATRQASSGNTIYF.

The chain uses TRBV14 and TRBJ1-1; 8 bases are shared with TRBD1. V shed 1 base, J shed 2 bases, and the junction held 12 bases outside the gene matches. Germline V gene data show CDR1 as SGHDN and CDR2 as FVKESK. The CDR3 contains 18 residues. The CDR3 DNA sequence: TGTGCCAGCAGCCAAGTTCCCTTTATGACAGGGGAAAACACTGAAGCTTTCTTT. Translated, it gives CASSQVPFMTGENTEAFF.

The chain is built from TRBV7-6 and TRBJ2-1, with 14 bases identical to TRBD2. This CDR3 comprises 18 residues. Germline assignment: CDR1 SGHVS and CDR2 FNYEAQ. V was clipped by 3 bases and J by 6 bases; unmatched bases: 10. In nucleotides, the CDR3 is TGTGCCAGCAGCTTGCCACCCTCGACTAGCGGGGGGGCCAATGAGCAGTTCTTC. This gives the protein CASSLPPSTSGGANEQFF.

This clone has just a few counts. The J gene is TRBJ1-5, the V gene TRBV19, with a possible D match to TRBD1 (6 bases). The CDR3 consists of 13 residues. Germline assignment: CDR1 LNHDA and CDR2 SQIVND (reference sequence). V was trimmed by 4 bases and J by 7 bases, leaving 11 bases between them. The CDR3 reads CASSTPGEQPQHF. The CDR3 DNA is TGTGCCAGTAGTACCCCAGGGGAACAGCCCCAGCATTTT.

The chain couples TRBV7-9 to TRBJ1-4, with a tentative D call TRBD1 (5 bases). The V gene's germline CDR1 is SEHNR and CDR2 FQNEAQ (reference sequence). This CDR3 has 14 residues. Trimming stripped 5 bases from V and 8 bases from J, with 15 bases between. Here the CDR3 reads CASSRIGAAEKLFF. CDR3 DNA: TGTGCCAGCAGCCGGATAGGGGCAGCAGAAAAACTGTTTTTT.

The V gene is TRBV7-9, the J gene TRBJ2-1; D ambiguous. Germline V gives CDR1 SEHNR, CDR2 FQNEAQ (reference sequence). The CDR3 consists of 13 residues. Between the trimmed V and J ends, which lost 1 base and 4 bases, there was a span of 5 bases. CDR3: CASSLGAYNEQFF. CDR3 DNA: TGTGCCAGCAGCTTAGGGGCGTACAATGAGCAGTTCTTC.

This clone was counted a single time. The V call is TRBV7-9, the J call TRBJ2-1; the match to TRBD1 covers 10 bases. CDR1 is SEHNR, CDR2 FQNEAQ, per germline (reference sequence). The CDR3 is made up of 16 amino acids. Germline trimming cut 5 bases from V and 4 bases from J; bases unmatched to any gene: 8. The CDR3 is CASSVLTGGFYNEQFF. CDR3 coding DNA: TGTGCCAGCAGCGTCCTGACAGGGGGCTTTTACAATGAGCAGTTCTTC.

The gene calls are TRBV6-1 and TRBJ1-2, with D perhaps matching TRBD1 (6 bases). V lost 8 bases to trimming and J lost 4 bases, with 17 bases between them. The CDR3 is made up of 14 amino acids. Germline V lookup: CDR1 MNHNS, CDR2 SASEGT. This chain's CDR3 is CASWGTSDTYGYTF. The CDR3 DNA sequence: TGTGCCAGCTGGGGGACATCGGACACCTATGGCTACACCTTC.

The chain recombines TRBV5-1 with TRBJ1-1, with 9 bases fitting TRBD1. Per germline, CDR1 SGHRS and CDR2 YFSETQ. The CDR3 consists of 16 residues. V lost 3 bases, J lost 7 bases, and 13 bases stayed unmatched. Written as DNA, the CDR3 is TGCGCCAGCAGCTATGGACAGGGGCGTTATATCGGTGAAGCTTTCTTT. Protein: CASSYGQGRYIGEAFF.

The CDR3 sequence: CASSQRDRPTAGQYF. CDR3 nucleotides: TGTGCCAGCAGCCAAAGGGACAGACCCACCGCAGGGCAGTACTTC. This chain uses TRBV14 with TRBJ2-7; 7 bases align to TRBD1. Per germline, CDR1 SGHDN and CDR2 FVKESK. The J segment lost 9 bases and the V segment lost 2 bases, leaving 13 bases of the junction unmatched. The CDR3 contains 15 residues.

The J gene is TRBJ2-2, the V gene TRBV30; D possibly corresponds to TRBD1 (6 bases). The germline gives CDR1 GTSNPN, CDR2 SVGIG (reference sequence). CDR3 length: 16 residues. V shed 1 base and J shed 0 bases, with 12 bases lying between them. The CDR3 DNA reads TGTGCCTGGAGTGGTCCCGGGACATCGAACACCGGGGAGCTGTTTTTT. Encoded protein: CAWSGPGTSNTGELFF.

The genes are TRBV29-1 and TRBJ1-1, with no clear D. The CDR3 runs to 10 residues. V lost 7 bases and J lost 5, with 8 bases in between. The germline CDR1 and CDR2 sequences are SQVTM and ANQGSEA. The CDR3 here is CSARLTEAFF. In DNA, the CDR3 is TGCAGCGCACGACTGACTGAAGCTTTCTTT.